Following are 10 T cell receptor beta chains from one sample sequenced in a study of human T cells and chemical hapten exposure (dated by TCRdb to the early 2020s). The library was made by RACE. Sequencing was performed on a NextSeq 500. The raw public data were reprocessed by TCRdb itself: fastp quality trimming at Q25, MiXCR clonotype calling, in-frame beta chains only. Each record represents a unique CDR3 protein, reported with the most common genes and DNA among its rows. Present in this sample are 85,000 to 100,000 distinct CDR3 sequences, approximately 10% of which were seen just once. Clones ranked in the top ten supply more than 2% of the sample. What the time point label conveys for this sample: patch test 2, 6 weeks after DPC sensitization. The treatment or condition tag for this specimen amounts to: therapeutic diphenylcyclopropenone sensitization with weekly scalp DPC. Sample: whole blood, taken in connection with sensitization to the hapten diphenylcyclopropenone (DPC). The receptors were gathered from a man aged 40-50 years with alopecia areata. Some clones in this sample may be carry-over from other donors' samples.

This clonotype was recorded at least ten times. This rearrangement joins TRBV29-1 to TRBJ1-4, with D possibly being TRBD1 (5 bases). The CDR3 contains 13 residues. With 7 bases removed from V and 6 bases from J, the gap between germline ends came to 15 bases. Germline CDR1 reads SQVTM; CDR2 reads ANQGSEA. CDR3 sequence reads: CSAAGAGYEKLFF. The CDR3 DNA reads TGCAGCGCCGCTGGGGCAGGCTATGAAAAACTGTTTTTT.

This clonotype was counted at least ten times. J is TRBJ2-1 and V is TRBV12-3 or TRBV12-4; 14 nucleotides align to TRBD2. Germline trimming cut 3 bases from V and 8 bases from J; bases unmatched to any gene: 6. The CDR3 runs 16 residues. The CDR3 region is CASSFGTSGGGDEQFF. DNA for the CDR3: TGTGCCAGCAGTTTTGGGACTAGCGGGGGAGGGGATGAGCAGTTCTTC.

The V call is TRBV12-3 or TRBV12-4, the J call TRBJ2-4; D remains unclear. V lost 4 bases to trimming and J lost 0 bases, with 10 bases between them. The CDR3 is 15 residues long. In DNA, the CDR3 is TGTGCCAGCAGTTCCAGCGCAGAAGCCAAAAACATTCAGTACTTC. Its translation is CASSSSAEAKNIQYF.

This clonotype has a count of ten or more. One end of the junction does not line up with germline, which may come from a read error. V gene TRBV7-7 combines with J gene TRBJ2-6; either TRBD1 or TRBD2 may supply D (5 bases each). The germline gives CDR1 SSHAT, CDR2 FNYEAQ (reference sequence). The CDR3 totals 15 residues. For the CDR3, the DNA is TGTGCTAGCAGCCAAGGGACCGCTGGGGCCAACGTCCTGACTTTC. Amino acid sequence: CASSQGTAGANVLTF.

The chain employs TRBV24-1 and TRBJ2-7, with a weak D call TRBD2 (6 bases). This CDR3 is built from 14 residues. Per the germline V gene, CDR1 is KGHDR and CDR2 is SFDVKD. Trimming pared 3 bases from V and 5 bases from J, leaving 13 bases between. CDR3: CATSDPNTSNEQYF. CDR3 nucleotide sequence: TGTGCCACCAGTGATCCCAATACTAGCAACGAGCAGTACTTC.

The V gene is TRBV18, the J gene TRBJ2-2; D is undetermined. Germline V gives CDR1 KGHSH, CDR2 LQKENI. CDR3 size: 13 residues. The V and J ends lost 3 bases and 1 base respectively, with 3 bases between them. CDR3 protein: CASSPRNTGELFF. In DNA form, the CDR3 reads TGTGCCAGCTCACCGCGGAACACCGGGGAGCTGTTTTTT.

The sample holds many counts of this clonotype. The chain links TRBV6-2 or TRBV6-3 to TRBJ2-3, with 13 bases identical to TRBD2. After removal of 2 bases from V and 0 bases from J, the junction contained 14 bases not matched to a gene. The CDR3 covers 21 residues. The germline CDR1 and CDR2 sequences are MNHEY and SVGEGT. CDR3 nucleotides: TGTGCCAGCAGTTACCCGGGACTAGCGGGGCGGAAGTCGGGGAGCACAGATACGCAGTATTTT. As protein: CASSYPGLAGRKSGSTDTQYF.

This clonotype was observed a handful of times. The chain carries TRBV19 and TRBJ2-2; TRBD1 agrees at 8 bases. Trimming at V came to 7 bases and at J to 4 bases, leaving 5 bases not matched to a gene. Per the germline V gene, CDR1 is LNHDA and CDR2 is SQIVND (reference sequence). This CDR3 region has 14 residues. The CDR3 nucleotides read TGTGCCAGTATTCAGGGGGCGGGCACCGGGGAGCTGTTTTTT. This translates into CASIQGAGTGELFF. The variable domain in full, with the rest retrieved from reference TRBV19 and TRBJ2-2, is DGGITQSPKYLFRKEGQNVTLSCEQNLNHDAMYWYRQDPGQGLRLIYYSQIVNDFQKGDIAEGYSVSREKKESFPLTVTSAQKNPTAFYLCASIQGAGTGELFFGEGSRLTVL.

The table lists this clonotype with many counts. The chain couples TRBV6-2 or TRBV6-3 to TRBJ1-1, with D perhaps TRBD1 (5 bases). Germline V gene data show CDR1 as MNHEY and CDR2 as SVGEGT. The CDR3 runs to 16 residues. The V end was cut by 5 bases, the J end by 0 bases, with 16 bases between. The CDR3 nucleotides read TGTGCCAGCAGTATACCGGGACGGAGCATGAACACTGAAGCTTTCTTT. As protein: CASSIPGRSMNTEAFF.

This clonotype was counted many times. This chain's CDR3 is CASSLGLAADTQYF. CDR3 nucleotides: TGTGCCAGCAGTTTGGGACTAGCAGCAGATACGCAGTATTTT. The chain couples TRBV28 to TRBJ2-3; 9 nucleotides agree with TRBD2. V gave up 3 bases and J gave up 4 bases; unmatched junction bases: 2. Per the germline V gene, CDR1 is MDHEN and CDR2 is SYDVKM. The CDR3 contains 14 residues.